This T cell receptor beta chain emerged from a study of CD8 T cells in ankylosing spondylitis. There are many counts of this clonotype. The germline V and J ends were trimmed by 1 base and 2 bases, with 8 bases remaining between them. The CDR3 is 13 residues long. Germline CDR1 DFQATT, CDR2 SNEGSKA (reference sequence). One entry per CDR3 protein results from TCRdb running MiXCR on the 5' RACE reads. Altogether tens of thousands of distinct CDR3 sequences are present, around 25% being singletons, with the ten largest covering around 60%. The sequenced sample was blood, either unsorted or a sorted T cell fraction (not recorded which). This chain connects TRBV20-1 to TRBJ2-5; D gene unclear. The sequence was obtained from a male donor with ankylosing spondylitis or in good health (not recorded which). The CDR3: CSARATVQETQYF. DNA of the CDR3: TGCAGTGCTAGAGCAACGGTACAAGAGACCCAGTACTTC.